What follows are 25 T cell receptor beta chains derived from one specimen sequenced in a study of T cells in narcolepsy. Measured with immunoSEQ multiplex PCR; TCRdb has only the in-frame clones, and not every one. The profile shows around 34,000 clones, almost 80% of them singletons. Material: memory (CD45RA-) CD4+ T cells from blood. All receptors come from a human donor in good health.

The sample holds a few counts of this clone. V usage is TRBV10-1 and J usage is TRBJ1-1, with 8 bases lining up with TRBD1. Trimming at V came to 8 bases and at J to 3 bases, leaving 2 bases not matched to a gene. The CDR3 consists of 12 residues. Germline V gives CDR1 WNHNN, CDR2 SYGVQD (reference sequence). CDR3 protein: CASQGADTEAFF. The CDR3 bases are TGCGCCAGCCAGGGGGCGGACACTGAAGCTTTCTTT.

V is TRBV7-9 and J is TRBJ2-1; weak D call: TRBD2 (6 bases). The germline CDR1 and CDR2 sequences are SEHNR and FQNEAQ (reference sequence). CDR3 size: 15 residues. Trimming cost V 5 bases and J 0 bases, with 11 bases left between them. CDR3 sequence: CASSIGGSSYNEQFF. Here the CDR3 DNA reads TGTGCCAGCAGCATAGGAGGGAGCTCCTACAATGAGCAGTTCTTC.

Note on this clone: The same CDR3 can be traced to other DNA sequences in this sample. This sequence joins TRBV6-5 and TRBJ2-3; D is perhaps TRBD1 (6 bases). This CDR3 contains 13 residues. Trimming removed 5 bases from V and 1 base from J, with 7 bases in between. Germline CDR1 is MNHEY and CDR2 is SVGAGI. The CDR3 is CASSPGGTDTQYF. DNA of the CDR3: TGTGCCAGCAGTCCAGGGGGCACAGATACGCAGTATTTT.

The chain carries TRBV5-1 and TRBJ2-7; D call uncertain. The germline gives CDR1 SGHRS, CDR2 YFSETQ. CDR3 length equals 13 residues. Trimming shortened V by 4 bases and J by 1 base, and 9 bases separated the two germline ends. This CDR3 is CASSVRVSYEQYF. CDR3 sequence (DNA): TGCGCCAGCAGCGTTCGGGTTTCCTACGAGCAGTACTTC.

V usage is TRBV4-1 and J usage is TRBJ2-1, with 7 bases aligning to TRBD1. J was trimmed by 8 bases and V by 1 base; bases with no gene match: 5. This CDR3 spans 14 amino acids. Germline V gene sequence: CDR1 MGHRA, CDR2 YSYEKL. In DNA form, the CDR3 reads TGCGCCAGCAGCCAAGCCGGGACAGTCTATGAGCAGTTCTTC. Translated, it gives CASSQAGTVYEQFF.

The chain has TRBV30 and TRBJ2-5, with 12 bases aligning to TRBD2. Losses at the gene ends were 7 bases for V and 9 bases for J; bases not matched to a gene: 9. Germline V lookup: CDR1 GTSNPN, CDR2 SVGIG (reference sequence). CDR3 length: 13 amino acids. CDR3 bases: TGTGCCTCCGGGACTAGCGGGCCCGGGGCCCAGTACTTC. It yields the protein CASGTSGPGAQYF.

This clone was found a few times. The chain has TRBV11-2 and TRBJ2-4; D gene ambiguous. Deletions cut 5 bases from V and 13 bases from J, with 15 bases between. Per germline, CDR1 SGHAT and CDR2 FQNNGV. The CDR3 has 12 amino acids. CDR3 nucleotide sequence: TGTGCCAGCAGCACTCCCTGGGGTCTACAGTACTTC. This sequence encodes CASSTPWGLQYF.

This clone has more than one count but fewer than ten. The V and J genes are TRBV29-1 and TRBJ1-4; D is unresolved. Trimming took 3 bases from V and 2 from J, leaving 4 bases between them. This CDR3 contains 12 residues. The germline V gene encodes CDR1 SQVTM and CDR2 ANQGSEA. CDR3 DNA: TGCAGCGTTGAGAGGACTAATGAAAAACTGTTTTTT. Amino acid sequence: CSVERTNEKLFF. The variable domain in full, completed from reference TRBV29-1 and TRBJ1-4, reads SAVISQKPSRDICQRGTSLTIQCQVDSQVTMMFWYRQQPGQSLTLIATANQGSEATYESGFVIDKFPISRPNLTFSTLTVSNMSPEDSSIYLCSVERTNEKLFFGSGTQLSVL.

J is TRBJ2-5 and V is TRBV5-4; tentative D call: TRBD2 (5 bases). Germline values: CDR1 SGHNT, CDR2 YYREEE (reference sequence). The CDR3 covers 14 residues. V was shortened by 4 bases and J by 4 bases, with 14 bases between the two germline ends. As DNA, the CDR3 is TGTGCCAGCAGCCCACCCGGACTCGCAGAGACCCAGTACTTC. Protein sequence: CASSPPGLAETQYF.

The rearrangement uses TRBV30 and TRBJ1-5; 7 bases line up with TRBD1. Germline V lookup: CDR1 GTSNPN, CDR2 SVGIG (reference sequence). The CDR3 is 14 residues long. V shed 4 bases and J 3 bases; nucleotides not matched to a gene: 6. The CDR3 protein is CAWNRGDSNQPQHF. The CDR3 region has the DNA TGTGCCTGGAACAGGGGAGACTCCAATCAGCCCCAGCATTTT.

This chain uses TRBV7-7 with TRBJ2-5; D might be TRBD1 or TRBD2, each matching 5 bases. Trimming removed 0 bases from V and 2 bases from J, with 10 bases in between. The CDR3 loop spans 15 amino acids. Germline V gene data show CDR1 as SSHAT and CDR2 as FNYEAQ (reference sequence). CDR3 nucleotide sequence: TGTGCCAGCAGCTTAGCGGGGACGGTTCAAGAGACCCAGTACTTC. Its protein product is CASSLAGTVQETQYF. The full variable domain, with the rest looked up from reference TRBV7-7 and TRBJ2-5, is GAGVSQSPRYKVTKRGQDVTLRCDPISSHATLYWYQQALGQGPEFLTYFNYEAQPDKSGLPSDRFSAERPEGSISTLTIQRTEQRDSAMYRCASSLAGTVQETQYFGPGTRLLVL.

This clone was seen only a few times. Here the CDR3 reads CASSLLAGLNTGELFF. The CDR3 coding sequence is TGCGCCAGCAGCTTACTAGCGGGGCTGAACACCGGGGAGCTGTTTTTT. The genes are TRBV5-1 and TRBJ2-2; the match to TRBD2 covers 10 bases. This CDR3 is built from 16 residues. Looked up from germline, CDR1 is SGHRS and CDR2 is YFSETQ. V shed 2 bases and J 1 base; nucleotides not matched to a gene: 2.

The V and J genes are TRBV6-5 and TRBJ1-3; D gene unclear. Trimming stripped 7 bases from V and 0 bases from J, with 7 bases between. The CDR3 runs to 13 residues. The germline V gene encodes CDR1 MNHEY and CDR2 SVGAGI. This CDR3 is CASKGGSGNTIYF. In nucleotides, the CDR3 is TGTGCCAGCAAAGGAGGCTCTGGAAACACCATATATTTT.

The chain uses TRBV29-1 and TRBJ2-3; D uncertain. CDR1 and CDR2 from the germline V gene are SQVTM and ANQGSEA. CDR3 length: 12 residues. Trimming took off 3 bases at V and 2 bases at J, with 6 bases between the two ends. In DNA form, the CDR3 reads TGCAGCGTTGAGCCTTCCACAGATACGCAGTATTTT. It is translated as CSVEPSTDTQYF.

Details on this clone: At one end the junction does not follow the germline gene, possibly because of a read error. The chain carries TRBV7-7 and TRBJ2-2; 8 bases fit TRBD1. The CDR3 runs to 15 residues. Germline CDR1 reads SSHAT; CDR2 reads FNYEAQ (reference sequence). The CDR3 coding sequence is TGTGCCAGCAGCTTAGGGACAGGGAACCCCGGGGAGCTGTTTTTT. This gives the protein CASSLGTGNPGELFF.

The rearrangement uses TRBV9 and TRBJ2-1; D remains unclear. The CDR3 spans 15 residues. Germline CDR1 is SGDLS and CDR2 is YYNGEE. V lost 0 bases and J lost 4, with 11 bases in between. This CDR3 reads CASSVAPDGYNEQFF. The CDR3 region has the DNA TGTGCCAGCAGCGTAGCCCCCGACGGTTACAATGAGCAGTTCTTC.

V and J are TRBV5-1 and TRBJ1-1, with D perhaps TRBD1 (5 bases). The CDR3 runs 17 residues. Per germline, CDR1 SGHRS and CDR2 YFSETQ. V lost 2 bases and J lost 3, with 20 bases in between. The CDR3 spells CASSFDRSRPEDTEAFF. CDR3 coding DNA: TGCGCCAGCAGCTTCGACAGATCCCGGCCCGAGGACACTGAAGCTTTCTTT.

In its sample, this clone was seen a few times. The chain recombines TRBV6-5 with TRBJ2-5; 9 bases are shared with TRBD1. Gene TRBJ2-7 matches the end of the DNA better, so the J call may be wrong. Germline-derived CDR1 and CDR2 are MNHEY and SVGAGI. The CDR3 runs to 14 residues. The CDR3, as DNA: TGTGCCAGCAGTTCCGGACAGGGGATATACGAGCAGTACTTC. Its protein is CASSSGQGIYEQYF.

This sequence joins TRBV6-5 and TRBJ1-5; D is ambiguous. This CDR3 region has 15 residues. Trimming shortened V by 2 bases and J by 4 bases, and 12 bases separated the two germline ends. Germline-derived CDR1 and CDR2 are MNHEY and SVGAGI. The CDR3 protein is CASSYPRVLNQPQHF. The CDR3 DNA reads as TGTGCCAGCAGTTACCCCCGGGTCCTTAATCAGCCCCAGCATTTT.

This rearrangement joins TRBV5-8 to TRBJ2-1; D may be TRBD2 (7 bases). V was clipped by 4 bases and J by 2 bases, with 13 bases between them. The CDR3 is made up of 15 amino acids. CDR1 is SGHTS and CDR2 is YDEGEE in the germline V gene. The CDR3 sequence is CASSPQGLTYNEQFF. CDR3 DNA: TGTGCCAGCAGCCCACAGGGACTAACCTACAATGAGCAGTTCTTC.

The V and J genes are TRBV6-4 and TRBJ1-2, with 12 positions matching TRBD1. Germline lookup yields CDR1 MRHNA and CDR2 SNTAGT. The V and J ends lost 4 bases and 7 bases, in that order; junction bases with no gene match: 10. This CDR3 comprises 16 residues. The CDR3 region is CASSATWGQGAAGYTF. The CDR3 DNA sequence: TGTGCCAGCAGTGCGACCTGGGGACAGGGGGCTGCTGGCTACACCTTC.

The J gene is TRBJ1-3, the V gene TRBV19; the match to TRBD1 covers 7 bases. The CDR3 is made up of 15 amino acids. V lost 6 bases and J lost 0; bases outside the gene matches: 5. Germline V CDR1 and CDR2: LNHDA, SQIVND (reference sequence). This CDR3 reads CASSPTGNSGNTIYF. Here the CDR3 DNA reads TGTGCCAGTAGCCCGACAGGGAACTCTGGAAACACCATATATTTT.

A few counts support this clone. The CDR3 region has the DNA TGTGCCAGCAGCCCCTTGACAGGGGGCGCGACTGAAGCTTTCTTT. This translates into CASSPLTGGATEAFF. V and J are TRBV7-2 and TRBJ1-1, with 10 bases lining up with TRBD1. The V gene's germline CDR1 is SGHTA and CDR2 FQGNSA. V dropped 5 bases and J dropped 5; count of bases not matched to a gene: 8. This CDR3 has 15 residues. The complete variable domain, with remaining parts taken from reference TRBV7-2 and TRBJ1-1, reads GAGVSQSPSNKVTEKGKDVELRCDPISGHTALYWYRQSLGQGLEFLIYFQGNSAPDKSGLPSDRFSAERTGGSVSTLTIQRTQQEDSAVYLCASSPLTGGATEAFFGQGTRLTVV.

V gene TRBV29-1 combines with J gene TRBJ2-1, with 13 bases identical to TRBD2. V gave up 7 bases and J gave up 1 base; unmatched junction bases: 10. The CDR3 covers 17 residues. From germline, CDR1 is SQVTM and CDR2 ANQGSEA. The CDR3 DNA reads TGCAGCGCTAAACTAGCGGGAGGGCCGGTTTCCTACAATGAGCAGTTCTTC. Its protein is CSAKLAGGPVSYNEQFF.

This clone was counted only a few times. The V and J genes are TRBV7-2 and TRBJ1-2; D remains unclear. Trimming removed 5 bases from V and 0 bases from J, with 22 bases in between. The CDR3 runs to 18 residues. CDR1 and CDR2 from the germline V gene are SGHTA and FQGNSA. CDR3 amino acids: CASSHISSVPRTNYGYTF. CDR3 in DNA: TGTGCCAGCAGCCACATCTCGTCTGTCCCGAGGACTAACTATGGCTACACCTTC.